One and the same sample provided the 13 T cell receptor beta chains below, sequenced in a study of blood T cell repertoires in COVID-19 (dated by TCRdb to about 2020). Library preparation was by the immunoSEQ multiplex PCR assay. What TCRdb holds here is the immuneACCESS table cut down to in-frame rearrangements. Part of the clones is not present; checked against another copy, under half of the missing clones reflect an unresolved V gene, and the others are unexplained. The sample records about 130,000 clones, 84% of which are singletons. The ten biggest clones cover 10% to 15% of the sample. The specimen sequenced was peripheral blood. Receptors originate from a woman aged 60 to 75 with acute or convalescent COVID-19.

This clone appeared a single time. The chain links TRBV19 to TRBJ1-1; the D is unclear. The germline CDR1 and CDR2 sequences are LNHDA and SQIVND (reference sequence). The CDR3 spans 14 residues. V lost 5 bases, J lost 1 base, and 11 bases lay in between. The CDR3 nucleotides are TGTGCCAGTAGTCCCGCGGCATCGAACACTGAAGCTTTCTTT. This encodes CASSPAASNTEAFF. Together with reference TRBV19 and TRBJ1-1, the CDR3 gives the full variable domain: DGGITQSPKYLFRKEGQNVTLSCEQNLNHDAMYWYRQDPGQGLRLIYYSQIVNDFQKGDIAEGYSVSREKKESFPLTVTSAQKNPTAFYLCASSPAASNTEAFFGQGTRLTVV.

The chain is built from TRBV30 and TRBJ1-2; a weak D match, TRBD1 (5 bases). V was pared by 5 bases and J by 7 bases, with 17 bases between. This CDR3 has 13 residues. CDR1 GTSNPN and CDR2 SVGIG come from the germline V gene (reference sequence). The CDR3 reads CAWGPPGGRGYTF. In DNA form, the CDR3 reads TGTGCCTGGGGCCCTCCGGGGGGACGTGGCTACACCTTC.

The V and J genes are TRBV5-1 and TRBJ1-1; perhaps TRBD1 as D (6 bases). This CDR3 is 15 amino acids long. From germline, CDR1 is SGHRS and CDR2 YFSETQ. V lost 0 bases, J lost 4 bases, and 13 bases lay in between. In DNA, the CDR3 is TGCGCCAGCAGCTTGGCGGTAGGGGGGGCCACTGAAGCTTTCTTT. Amino acids: CASSLAVGGATEAFF.

Only one count was recorded for this clone. J is TRBJ1-1 and V is TRBV20-1; D ambiguous. Germline lookup yields CDR1 DFQATT and CDR2 SNEGSKA (reference sequence). The CDR3 consists of 16 residues. Trimming removed 3 bases from V and 2 bases from J, with 19 bases in between. CDR3 amino acids: CSASKAGSGFNTEAFF. The DNA for the CDR3 is TGCAGTGCTAGTAAGGCGGGTAGCGGATTTAACACTGAAGCTTTCTTT.

The V gene is TRBV6-1, the J gene TRBJ1-5, with a possible D match to TRBD1 (6 bases). Germline loops: CDR1 MNHNS, CDR2 SASEGT. Trimming left V 1 base short and J 4 bases short, with 11 bases between. The CDR3 contains 15 residues. CDR3 bases: TGTGCCAGCAGTGAAGTACAGGGAGGGAATCAGCCCCAGCATTTT. Translating it yields CASSEVQGGNQPQHF.

The chain uses TRBV10-3 and TRBJ1-1; D gene unclear. Germline V gene sequence: CDR1 ENHRY, CDR2 SYGVKD. The CDR3 length is 12 residues. V dropped 3 bases and J dropped 11 bases, with 13 bases sitting between them. The CDR3 loop is CAISDDRVSAFF. CDR3 bases: TGTGCCATCAGTGACGACCGGGTTTCGGCTTTCTTT.

V usage is TRBV28 and J usage is TRBJ1-1; 9 bases align to TRBD1. Germline CDR1 reads MDHEN; CDR2 reads SYDVKM. Trimming took 3 bases from V and 7 from J; bases not matched to a gene: 9. The length of the CDR3 is 15 residues. For the CDR3, the DNA is TGTGCCAGCAGTTTGACGGACAGGGGAAGGGGTGAAGCTTTCTTT. This translates into CASSLTDRGRGEAFF.

The chain couples TRBV19 to TRBJ2-7; no clear D. With 3 bases removed from V and 2 bases from J, the gap between germline ends came to 14 bases. This CDR3 comprises 15 residues. CDR1 and CDR2 (germline): LNHDA, SQIVND (reference sequence). This CDR3 is CASSISAGRTYEQYF. The CDR3 DNA follows: TGTGCCAGTAGTATCTCGGCAGGCCGTACCTACGAGCAGTACTTC.

The rearrangement joins TRBV7-2 to TRBJ1-5, with D hard to call. Germline-derived CDR1 and CDR2 are SGHTA and FQGNSA. The V gene lost 0 bases and the J gene lost 5 bases, with 8 bases spanning the gap. The CDR3 contains 14 residues. The CDR3 DNA is TGTGCCAGCAGCTTAGCCCCTCCCGATCAGCCCCAGCATTTT. Residues: CASSLAPPDQPQHF.

This chain joins TRBV4-1 and TRBJ1-6; D gene ambiguous. The CDR3 consists of 17 residues. CDR1 and CDR2 (germline): MGHRA, YSYEKL. V was cut by 0 bases and J by 0 bases, with 9 bases left in between. The CDR3 bases are TGCGCCAGCAGCCAAGATCCGGGGAGCTCCTATAATTCACCCCTCCACTTT. This translates into CASSQDPGSSYNSPLHF.

The V call is TRBV7-9, the J call TRBJ1-3; possible D gene TRBD1, 5 bases. V was trimmed by 5 bases and J by 4 bases, leaving 15 bases between them. The V gene's germline CDR1 is SEHNR and CDR2 FQNEAQ (reference sequence). This CDR3 is built from 15 residues. CDR3 DNA: TGTGCCAGCAGCCTCCCGGGGGAGGGAGGAAACACCATATATTTT. It codes for CASSLPGEGGNTIYF.

The chain uses TRBV24-1 and TRBJ2-5, with TRBD2 as a possible D gene (5 bases). The CDR3 consists of 14 residues. The V and J ends lost 3 bases and 2 bases respectively, with 9 bases between them. Germline lookup yields CDR1 KGHDR and CDR2 SFDVKD. The CDR3 DNA reads TGTGCCACCAGTGATCAGAGGGCGCAAGAGACCCAGTACTTC. It is translated as CATSDQRAQETQYF.

This clone was observed a few times. The rearrangement joins TRBV3-1 (or the pseudogene TRBV3-2) to TRBJ1-2; D is possibly TRBD1 (5 bases). CDR3 length: 15 amino acids. CDR1 LGHDT and CDR2 YNNKEL come from the germline V gene (reference sequence). V was pared by 1 base and J by 3 bases, with 12 bases between. CDR3 sequence: CASSQASREDYGYTF. CDR3 in DNA: TGTGCCAGCAGCCAAGCCTCCAGGGAGGACTATGGCTACACCTTC.